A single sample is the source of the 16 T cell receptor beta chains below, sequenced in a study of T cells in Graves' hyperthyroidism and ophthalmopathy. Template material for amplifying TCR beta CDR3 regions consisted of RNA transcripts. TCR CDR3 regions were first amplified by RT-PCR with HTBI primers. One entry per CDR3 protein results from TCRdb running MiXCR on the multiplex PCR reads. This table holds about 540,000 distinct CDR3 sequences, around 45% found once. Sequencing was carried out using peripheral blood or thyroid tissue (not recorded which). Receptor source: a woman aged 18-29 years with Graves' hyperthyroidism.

The CDR3 here is CASSPGQGARRNQPQHF. CDR3 coding DNA: TGTGCCAGCAGCCCGGGACAGGGGGCGCGGCGCAATCAGCCCCAGCATTTT. The chain combines TRBV19 with TRBJ1-5; TRBD1 agrees at 12 bases. This CDR3 is built from 17 residues. CDR1 and CDR2 (germline): LNHDA, SQIVND (reference sequence). Unmatched junction bases numbered 11, after V lost 9 bases and J lost 2 bases.

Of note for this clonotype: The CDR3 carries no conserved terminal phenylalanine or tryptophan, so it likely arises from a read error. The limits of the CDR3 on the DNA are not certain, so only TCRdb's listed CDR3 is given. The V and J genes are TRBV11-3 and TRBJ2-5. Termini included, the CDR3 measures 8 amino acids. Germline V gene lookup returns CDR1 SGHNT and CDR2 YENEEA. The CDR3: CASSLDPV.

The CDR3 DNA is TGTGCCAGCAGTAACGGTCAGGGCAGGAATTCACCCCTCCACTTT. Its protein is CASSNGQGRNSPLHF. V gene TRBV7-6 combines with J gene TRBJ1-6; a possible D gene is TRBD1 (5 bases). The CDR3 consists of 15 residues. Trimming stripped 6 bases from V and 7 bases from J, with 16 bases between. CDR1 is SGHVS, CDR2 FNYEAQ, per germline.

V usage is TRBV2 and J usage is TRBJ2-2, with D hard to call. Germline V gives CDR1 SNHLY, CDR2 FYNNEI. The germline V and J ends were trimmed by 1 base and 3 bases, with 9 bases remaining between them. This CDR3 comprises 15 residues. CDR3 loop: CASSEGGMYTGELFF. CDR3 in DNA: TGTGCCAGCAGTGAAGGGGGAATGTACACCGGGGAGCTGTTTTTT.

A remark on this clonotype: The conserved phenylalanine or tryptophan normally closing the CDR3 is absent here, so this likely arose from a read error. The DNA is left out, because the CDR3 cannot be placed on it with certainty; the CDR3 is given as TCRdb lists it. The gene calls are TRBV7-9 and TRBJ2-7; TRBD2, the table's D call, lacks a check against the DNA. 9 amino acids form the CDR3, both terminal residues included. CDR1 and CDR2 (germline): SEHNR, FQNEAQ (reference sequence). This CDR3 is CASSHGLAG.

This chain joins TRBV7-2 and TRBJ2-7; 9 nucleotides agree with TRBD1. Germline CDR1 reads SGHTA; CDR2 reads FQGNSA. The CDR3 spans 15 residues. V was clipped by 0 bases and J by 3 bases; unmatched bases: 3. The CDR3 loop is CASSLAGTGLYEQYF. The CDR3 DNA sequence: TGTGCCAGCAGCTTAGCAGGGACAGGGCTCTACGAGCAGTACTTC.

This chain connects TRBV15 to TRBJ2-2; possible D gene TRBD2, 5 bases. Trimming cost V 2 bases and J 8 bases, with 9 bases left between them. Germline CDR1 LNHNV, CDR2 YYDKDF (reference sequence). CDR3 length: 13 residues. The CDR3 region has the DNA TGTGCCACCAGCAGATGGGAGACAGGGGAGCTGTTTTTT. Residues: CATSRWETGELFF.

CDR3 nucleotides: TGTGCCAGCAGTGAATCCCCGGGGCTTGCAACCAACAGGGGATTGGTCTATGGCTACACCTTC. This translates into CASSESPGLATNRGLVYGYTF. The gene calls are TRBV25-1 and TRBJ1-2; TRBD1 aligns across 7 bases. CDR3 size: 21 residues. The J segment lost 4 bases and the V segment lost 1 base, leaving 24 bases of the junction unmatched. CDR1 and CDR2 (germline): MGHDK, SYGVNS.

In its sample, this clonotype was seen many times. The CDR3 nucleotides are TGCAGTGCTAGAGATCTAAAACCGGGGGGGCGCTCCTACGAGCAGTACTTC. This gives the protein CSARDLKPGGRSYEQYF. V is TRBV20-1 and J is TRBJ2-7; 8 nucleotides line up with TRBD2. This CDR3 is 17 amino acids long. The germline V gene has CDR1 DFQATT and CDR2 SNEGSKA (reference sequence). With V trimmed by 0 bases and J by 0 bases, 10 bases remained unmatched.

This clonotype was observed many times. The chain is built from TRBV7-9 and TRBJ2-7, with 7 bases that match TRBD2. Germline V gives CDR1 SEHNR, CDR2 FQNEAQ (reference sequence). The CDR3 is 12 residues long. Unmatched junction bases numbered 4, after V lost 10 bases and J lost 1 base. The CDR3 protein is CATSGLSYEQYF. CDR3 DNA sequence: TGTGCCACCTCGGGACTATCCTACGAGCAGTACTTC.

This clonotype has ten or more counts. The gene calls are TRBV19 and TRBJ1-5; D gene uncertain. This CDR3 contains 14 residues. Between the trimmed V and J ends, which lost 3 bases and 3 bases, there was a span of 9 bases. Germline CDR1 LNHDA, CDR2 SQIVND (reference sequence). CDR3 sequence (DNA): TGTGCCAGTAGTATTAGGCCGGTCAATCAGCCCCAGCATTTT. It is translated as CASSIRPVNQPQHF.

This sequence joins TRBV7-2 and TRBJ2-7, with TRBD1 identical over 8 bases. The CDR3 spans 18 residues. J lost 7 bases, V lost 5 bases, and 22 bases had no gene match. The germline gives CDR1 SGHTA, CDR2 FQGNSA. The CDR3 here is CASSRSRSDRVGRNEQYF. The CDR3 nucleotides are TGTGCCAGCAGCCGATCCCGTTCGGACAGGGTCGGGAGAAATGAGCAGTACTTC.

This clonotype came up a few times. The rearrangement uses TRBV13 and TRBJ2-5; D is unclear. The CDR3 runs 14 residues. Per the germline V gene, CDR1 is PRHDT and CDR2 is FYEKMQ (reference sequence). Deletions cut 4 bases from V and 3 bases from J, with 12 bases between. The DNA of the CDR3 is TGTGCCAGCAGCTCTAATGGGAAAAAAGAGACCCAGTACTTC. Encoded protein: CASSSNGKKETQYF.

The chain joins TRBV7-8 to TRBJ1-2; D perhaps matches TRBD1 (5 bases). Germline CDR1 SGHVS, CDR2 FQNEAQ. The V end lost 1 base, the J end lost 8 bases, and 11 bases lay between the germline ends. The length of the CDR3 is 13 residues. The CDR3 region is CASSLGGGTGYTF. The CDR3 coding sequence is TGTGCCAGCAGCTTAGGGGGAGGGACCGGCTACACCTTC.

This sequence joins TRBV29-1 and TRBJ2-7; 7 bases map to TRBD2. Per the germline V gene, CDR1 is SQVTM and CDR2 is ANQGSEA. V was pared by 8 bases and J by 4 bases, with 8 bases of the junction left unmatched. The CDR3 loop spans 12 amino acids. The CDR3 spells CSLEREQYEQYF. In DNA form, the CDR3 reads TGCAGCTTAGAGCGGGAACAATACGAGCAGTACTTC.

The CDR3 loop is CASHSRISGNTF. CDR3 DNA: TGTGCCAGCCATAGTAGGATCTCTGGAAACACCTTC. The J gene is TRBJ1-2, the V gene TRBV2; D remains ambiguous. CDR1 and CDR2 (germline): SNHLY, FYNNEI. The CDR3 is 12 residues long. V lost 8 bases and J 12 bases, leaving 19 bases between the germline ends.